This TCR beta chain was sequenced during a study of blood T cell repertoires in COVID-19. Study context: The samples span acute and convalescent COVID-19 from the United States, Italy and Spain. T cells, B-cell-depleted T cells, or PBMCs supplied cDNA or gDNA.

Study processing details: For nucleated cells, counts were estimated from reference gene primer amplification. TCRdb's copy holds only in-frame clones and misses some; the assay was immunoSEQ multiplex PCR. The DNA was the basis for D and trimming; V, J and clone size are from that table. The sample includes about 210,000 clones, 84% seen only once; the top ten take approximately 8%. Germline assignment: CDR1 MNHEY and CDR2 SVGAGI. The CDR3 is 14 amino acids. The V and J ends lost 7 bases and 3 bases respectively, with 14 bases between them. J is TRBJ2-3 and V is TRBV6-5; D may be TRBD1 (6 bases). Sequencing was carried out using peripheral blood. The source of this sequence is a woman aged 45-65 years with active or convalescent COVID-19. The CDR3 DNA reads TGTGCCAGCACCCGGACAGTTACTACAGATACGCAGTATTTT. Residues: CASTRTVTTDTQYF.